This passage covers 5 T cell receptor beta chains from one sample sequenced in a study of PD-1 blockade in classical Hodgkin lymphoma. This table comes from immunoSEQ multiplex PCR, and its TCRdb copy is limited to in-frame clones, with some not included. The sample shows about 23,000 clones, about 71% of them seen only once. Each patient relapsed following autologous stem cell transplantation, and prior brentuximab vedotin exposure differed. The sample in question was peripheral blood mononuclear cells (PBMCs), obtained at baseline. All receptors derive from a human donor with classical Hodgkin lymphoma.

This clone was observed a few times. The V call is TRBV4-1, the J call TRBJ2-2, with TRBD2 as a possible D gene (5 bases). V gave up 0 bases and J gave up 4 bases, with 12 bases separating them. CDR3 length: 16 residues. CDR1 and CDR2 from the germline V gene are MGHRA and YSYEKL. The CDR3 sequence is CASSQETVRVTGELFF. CDR3 nucleotide sequence: TGCGCCAGCAGCCAAGAGACTGTGAGGGTCACCGGGGAGCTGTTTTTT.

The gene calls are TRBV6-5 and TRBJ2-2, with a possible D match to TRBD2 (5 bases). Trimming left V 0 bases short and J 5 bases short, with 10 bases between. This CDR3 has 15 residues. Germline V lookup: CDR1 MNHEY, CDR2 SVGAGI. CDR3: CASSYSWTWTGELFF. CDR3 coding DNA: TGTGCCAGCAGTTACTCTTGGACTTGGACCGGGGAGCTGTTTTTT.

This clone appeared a single time. The V call is TRBV27, the J call TRBJ1-6, with 7 bases lining up with TRBD1. This CDR3 comprises 16 residues. Germline CDR1 reads MNHEY; CDR2 reads SMNVEV (reference sequence). J lost 0 bases, V lost 7 bases, and 6 bases had no gene match. CDR3 nucleotide sequence: TGTGCCAGCACTCAGGGGGGCCACTCCTATAATTCACCCCTCCACTTT. This gives the protein CASTQGGHSYNSPLHF.

The V and J genes are TRBV4-2 and TRBJ2-1; maybe TRBD2 (5 bases). This CDR3 is 17 amino acids long. From germline, CDR1 is LGHNA and CDR2 YNFKEQ. V shed 1 base and J shed 7 bases, with 20 bases lying between them. CDR3 amino acids: CASSQAPLAPTGNEQFF. DNA for the CDR3: TGTGCCAGCAGCCAAGCCCCCCTAGCCCCAACCGGTAATGAGCAGTTCTTC.

The chain employs TRBV5-1 and TRBJ2-1; perhaps D is TRBD1 or TRBD2 (5 bases each). V was trimmed by 0 bases and J by 11 bases, leaving 9 bases between them. The CDR3 is made up of 12 amino acids. Germline V gives CDR1 SGHRS, CDR2 YFSETQ. The CDR3 loop is CASSLARDQQFF. The CDR3 coding sequence is TGCGCCAGCAGCTTGGCCCGGGACCAGCAGTTCTTC.